The 9 T cell receptor beta chains presented below share a single source sample, sequenced in a study of blood T cell repertoires in COVID-19. Assay used: immunoSEQ multiplex PCR; TCRdb lists only in-frame clones, some missing. The table lists 200,000 to 250,000 clones, 80% to 90% of them singletons. The specimen sequenced was peripheral blood. Receptors originate from a woman aged 50 to 60 with active or convalescent COVID-19.

J is TRBJ2-5 and V is TRBV12-5; 7 bases fit TRBD1. The V gene's germline CDR1 is LGHNT and CDR2 FRNRAP. This CDR3 is 14 amino acids long. Germline trimming cut 5 bases from V and 7 bases from J; bases unmatched to any gene: 10. CDR3 protein: CASGEGGWSGTQYF. As DNA, the CDR3 is TGTGCTAGTGGTGAAGGGGGCTGGTCAGGGACCCAGTACTTC.

This clone was found a few times. This rearrangement joins TRBV28 to TRBJ1-5, with 7 bases fitting TRBD1. V dropped 6 bases and J dropped 4; count of bases not matched to a gene: 9. This CDR3 has 15 residues. The V gene's germline CDR1 is MDHEN and CDR2 SYDVKM. This CDR3 reads CASSLDRAGNQPQHF. CDR3 DNA sequence: TGTGCCAGCAGCCTAGACAGGGCGGGAAATCAGCCCCAGCATTTT.

The rearrangement joins TRBV7-2 to TRBJ1-3; TRBD1 aligns across 8 bases. This CDR3 has 14 amino acids. Germline-derived CDR1 and CDR2 are SGHTA and FQGNSA. V was pared by 5 bases and J by 4 bases, with 4 bases of the junction left unmatched. The CDR3 coding sequence is TGTGCCAGCAGCCCCAGGACAGGGGGAAACACCATATATTTT. Its translation: CASSPRTGGNTIYF.

The rearrangement links TRBV28 to TRBJ1-2; a weak D match, TRBD1 (5 bases). The CDR3 is 13 amino acids. V was shortened by 7 bases and J by 4 bases, with 13 bases between the two germline ends. Germline V gene sequence: CDR1 MDHEN, CDR2 SYDVKM. DNA for the CDR3: TGTGCCAGCAATCAGTTCCAGGGCTATGGCTACACCTTC. Translation: CASNQFQGYGYTF.

The chain employs TRBV5-1 and TRBJ1-1; D might be TRBD1 (5 bases). The V gene's germline CDR1 is SGHRS and CDR2 YFSETQ. Trimming took off 6 bases at V and 3 bases at J, with 15 bases between the two ends. This CDR3 has 14 residues. DNA of the CDR3: TGCGCCAGCACCCTTGACAGTTACTACACTGAAGCTTTCTTT. It translates to CASTLDSYYTEAFF.

The CDR3 reads CASSLTGAEQYV. The CDR3 coding sequence is TGTGCCAGCAGTTTGACAGGGGCCGAGCAGTACGTC. The chain recombines TRBV12-3 or TRBV12-4 with TRBJ2-7; the match to TRBD1 covers 8 bases. V dropped 3 bases and J dropped 6; count of bases not matched to a gene: 1. The CDR3 sequence is 12 residues long.

The rearrangement links TRBV11-2 to TRBJ1-1; tentatively, D is TRBD1 (6 bases). The CDR3 runs 13 residues. The germline CDR1 and CDR2 sequences are SGHAT and FQNNGV. The ends were cut back, 5 bases at V and 5 bases at J, with 12 bases in the middle. In DNA, the CDR3 is TGTGCCAGCAGCCCAGTCAGGGGAACTGAAGCTTTCTTT. The encoded protein is CASSPVRGTEAFF.

The table lists this clone with a count of one. The rearrangement links TRBV7-2 to TRBJ1-5, with D uncertain. The V gene lost 5 bases and the J gene lost 0 bases, with 5 bases spanning the gap. Germline V gives CDR1 SGHTA, CDR2 FQGNSA. This CDR3 has 13 residues. CDR3 loop: CASSPNSNQPQHF. The CDR3 coding sequence is TGTGCCAGCAGCCCCAATAGCAATCAGCCCCAGCATTTT.

This clone was counted between two and nine times. This sequence joins TRBV7-9 and TRBJ1-6, with TRBD1 as a possible D gene (6 bases). Germline V CDR1 and CDR2: SEHNR, FQNEAQ (reference sequence). V lost 6 bases to trimming and J lost 11 bases, with 23 bases between them. This CDR3 comprises 16 residues. The CDR3 bases are TGTGCCAGCAGTCCCCCGAATTCGGGGGGCAGTGCACCCCTCCACTTT. Translated, it gives CASSPPNSGGSAPLHF.